This TCR beta chain originates from a study of blood T cell repertoires in COVID-19. Original analysis: Nucleated cell counts were estimated from reference gene primer amplification. Only in-frame clones appear in the TCRdb table, and some are missing; sequencing was by immunoSEQ multiplex PCR. V and J calls and clone size come straight from that table; D and trimming were deduced from the DNA. The sample lists about 400,000 clones, 75% to 90% seen once, with 4% to 5.5% in the top ten. The CDR3 covers 15 residues. Germline V gene data show CDR1 as SGHTA and CDR2 as FQGTGA. The V and J ends lost 5 bases and 5 bases respectively, with 16 bases between them.

Sample: peripheral blood. This receptor was taken from a woman aged 25 to 39 with acute or convalescent COVID-19. The gene calls are TRBV7-3 and TRBJ2-1; tentatively, D is TRBD1 (6 bases). The CDR3 is CASSLLPGHNNEQFF. The CDR3 region has the DNA TGTGCCAGCAGCCTATTACCGGGACACAACAATGAGCAGTTCTTC.